The 21 T cell receptor beta chains presented below share a single source sample, sequenced in a study of CD8 T cells in Susac syndrome (dated by TCRdb to the late 2010s). Library construction relied on the immunoSEQ multiplex PCR assay. RNA was extracted using the RNeasy kit, and roughly 0.5 to 1 ug of the RNA was reverse transcribed with random hexamers. TCRdb handled the public reads itself, with Q25 trimming in fastp and clone calling in MiXCR, and kept productive beta chains. Duplicate CDR3 protein sequences are folded into a single record with the most common DNA and genes. The sample table lists roughly 200,000 distinct CDR3 sequences, around 94% of them with a count of one. The ten top clones hold 0.085% to 0.1% of the sample. The sequenced sample consisted of CD4+ T cells from PBMCs. The receptors come from a human donor with Susac syndrome.

The chain employs TRBV29-1 and TRBJ2-5; tentatively, D is TRBD1 (7 bases). Deletions cut 3 bases from V and 4 bases from J, with 9 bases between. This CDR3 is 12 amino acids long. Germline V CDR1 and CDR2: SQVTM, ANQGSEA. The CDR3 is CSVDQGGETQYF. DNA for the CDR3: TGCAGCGTTGACCAGGGGGGAGAGACCCAGTACTTC.

This chain joins TRBV6-6 and TRBJ2-7; unclear D gene. This CDR3 has 11 amino acids. Trimming removed 2 bases at V and 8 bases at J, with 7 bases between. The germline gives CDR1 MNHNY, CDR2 SVGAGI (reference sequence). The CDR3: CASSYAEKQYF. CDR3 DNA: TGTGCCAGCAGTTACGCGGAAAAGCAGTACTTC.

The chain's CDR3 is CAWSETGVPLHF. CDR3 sequence (DNA): TGTGCCTGGAGTGAGACGGGTGTCCCCCTCCACTTT. V usage is TRBV30 and J usage is TRBJ1-6; no clear D gene. Per germline, CDR1 GTSNPN and CDR2 SVGIG (reference sequence). The CDR3 is 12 residues long. The V end was cut by 1 base, the J end by 13 bases, with 11 bases between.

The rearrangement links TRBV4-1 to TRBJ1-1; D unclear. V lost 3 bases and J lost 6, with 23 bases in between. The length of the CDR3 is 17 residues. The V gene's germline CDR1 is MGHRA and CDR2 YSYEKL. The CDR3 DNA follows: TGCGCCAGCAGCCACCCCGTATCAGTTTTAAACAGTCCTGAAGCTTTCTTT. Protein sequence: CASSHPVSVLNSPEAFF.

V and J are TRBV7-2 and TRBJ2-3, with D unclear. The CDR3 contains 12 residues. V dropped 4 bases and J dropped 5 bases, with 7 bases sitting between them. The germline gives CDR1 SGHTA, CDR2 FQGNSA. The CDR3 here is CASSSVRDTQYF. In DNA form, the CDR3 reads TGTGCCAGCAGCTCGGTCAGAGATACGCAGTATTTT. The full variable domain, rest sourced from reference TRBV7-2 and TRBJ2-3, is GAGVSQSPSNKVTEKGKDVELRCDPISGHTALYWYRQSLGQGLEFLIYFQGNSAPDKSGLPSDRFSAERTGGSVSTLTIQRTQQEDSAVYLCASSSVRDTQYFGPGTRLTVL.

The chain has TRBV7-2 and TRBJ2-3; D may be TRBD1 or TRBD2 (5 bases each). Germline V CDR1 and CDR2: SGHTA, FQGNSA. The CDR3 contains 14 residues. Trimming took 2 bases from V and 4 from J, leaving 10 bases between them. Here the CDR3 reads CASSLIGGSDTQYF. CDR3 nucleotides: TGTGCCAGCAGCTTAATTGGGGGATCAGATACGCAGTATTTT.

This rearrangement joins TRBV19 to TRBJ1-5; TRBD1 might be the D (5 bases). The CDR3 totals 16 residues. Trimming left V 1 base short and J 2 bases short, with 12 bases between. Germline assignment: CDR1 LNHDA and CDR2 SQIVND (reference sequence). The CDR3 loop is CASSIGGGRGNQPQHF. The CDR3 region has the DNA TGTGCCAGTAGTATAGGCGGGGGTCGGGGCAATCAGCCCCAGCATTTT. Complete variable domain (other parts from reference TRBV19 and TRBJ1-5): DGGITQSPKYLFRKEGQNVTLSCEQNLNHDAMYWYRQDPGQGLRLIYYSQIVNDFQKGDIAEGYSVSREKKESFPLTVTSAQKNPTAFYLCASSIGGGRGNQPQHFGDGTRLSIL.

The chain has TRBV29-1 and TRBJ2-7, with 7 positions matching TRBD2. This CDR3 region has 13 residues. Germline CDR1 is SQVTM and CDR2 is ANQGSEA. After removal of 7 bases from V and 3 bases from J, the junction contained 9 bases not matched to a gene. The CDR3 loop is CSAYDPGGYEQYF. CDR3 nucleotides: TGCAGCGCCTATGACCCGGGAGGCTACGAGCAGTACTTC.

The chain couples TRBV20-1 to TRBJ2-7, with a tentative D call TRBD2 (5 bases). CDR1 and CDR2 (germline): DFQATT, SNEGSKA (reference sequence). CDR3 length: 12 residues. V was cut by 6 bases and J by 2 bases, with 11 bases left in between. The DNA for the CDR3 is TGCAGTGCCCTCCAACTAGCCTACGAGCAGTACTTC. It translates to CSALQLAYEQYF.

This clonotype showed up just once. This sequence joins TRBV20-1 and TRBJ2-4, with TRBD2 as a possible D gene (6 bases). This CDR3 contains 15 residues. Germline lookup yields CDR1 DFQATT and CDR2 SNEGSKA (reference sequence). The germline V and J ends were trimmed by 0 bases and 0 bases, with 9 bases remaining between them. The CDR3 is CSARDVGGAKNIQYF. CDR3 nucleotides: TGCAGTGCTAGAGATGTCGGGGGAGCCAAAAACATTCAGTACTTC.

The J gene is TRBJ2-1, the V gene TRBV7-9; D gene ambiguous. This CDR3 region has 16 residues. The V gene's germline CDR1 is SEHNR and CDR2 FQNEAQ (reference sequence). The ends were cut back, 3 bases at V and 4 bases at J, with 16 bases in the middle. For the CDR3, the DNA is TGTGCCAGCAGCTTCTCTGGTGGTGGAGCTTACAATGAGCAGTTCTTC. Protein product: CASSFSGGGAYNEQFF.

The chain joins TRBV20-1 to TRBJ2-3, with a tentative D call TRBD1 (6 bases). Per germline, CDR1 DFQATT and CDR2 SNEGSKA (reference sequence). This CDR3 comprises 13 residues. V was shortened by 3 bases and J by 1 base, with 8 bases between the two germline ends. CDR3 sequence reads: CSASGGGTDTQYF. The CDR3 nucleotides are TGCAGTGCTAGTGGGGGCGGCACAGATACGCAGTATTTT.

The chain couples TRBV6-6 to TRBJ2-7; no clear D gene. Germline CDR1 MNHNY, CDR2 SVGAGI (reference sequence). This CDR3 is 14 amino acids long. Trimming pared 0 bases from V and 3 bases from J, leaving 9 bases between. In nucleotides, the CDR3 is TGTGCCAGCAGTTACTCGGTGGGCCTCTACGAGCAGTACTTC. Translated: CASSYSVGLYEQYF.

The CDR3 spells CASSQGLAGPQFF. In DNA, the CDR3 is TGTGCCAGCAGCCAAGGACTAGCGGGGCCGCAGTTCTTC. This chain connects TRBV3-1 to TRBJ2-1; 11 bases map to TRBD2. In germline, CDR1 is LGHDT, CDR2 YNNKEL (reference sequence). After removal of 1 base from V and 12 bases from J, the junction contained 2 bases not matched to a gene. The CDR3 totals 13 residues.

The genes are TRBV30 and TRBJ1-1; D is perhaps TRBD1 (5 bases). The V and J ends lost 2 bases and 3 bases respectively, with 13 bases between them. Germline V gene sequence: CDR1 GTSNPN, CDR2 SVGIG (reference sequence). This CDR3 contains 14 residues. In DNA form, the CDR3 reads TGTGCCTGGAGTATTACAGGTACGGACACTGAAGCTTTCTTT. This gives the protein CAWSITGTDTEAFF.

This sequence joins TRBV3-1 and TRBJ1-6; D may be TRBD1 (5 bases). The CDR3 spans 15 residues. Germline V lookup: CDR1 LGHDT, CDR2 YNNKEL (reference sequence). V shed 0 bases and J shed 10 bases, with 13 bases lying between them. CDR3 residues: CASSQDGGGESPLHF. Here the CDR3 DNA reads TGTGCCAGCAGCCAAGATGGGGGAGGAGAATCACCCCTCCACTTT.

This sequence joins TRBV7-8 and TRBJ2-1, with 12 bases that match TRBD2. V was pared by 2 bases and J by 6 bases, with 8 bases of the junction left unmatched. The CDR3 is 17 residues long. The germline CDR1 and CDR2 sequences are SGHVS and FQNEAQ. CDR3 region: CASSLPASGRVRNEQFF. The CDR3 DNA is TGTGCCAGCAGCTTACCCGCTAGCGGGAGGGTTCGCAATGAGCAGTTCTTC.

The chain links TRBV19 to TRBJ1-5; D gene ambiguous. Germline lookup yields CDR1 LNHDA and CDR2 SQIVND (reference sequence). V was shortened by 1 base and J by 6 bases, with 4 bases between the two germline ends. The CDR3 contains 12 residues. CDR3 sequence (DNA): TGTGCCAGTAGTATAGGAGGTCAGCCCCAGCATTTT. Protein product: CASSIGGQPQHF.

The chain recombines TRBV6-2 or TRBV6-3 with TRBJ1-2; the D gene is possibly TRBD1 (6 bases). The CDR3 is 13 amino acids. CDR1 MNHEY and CDR2 SVGEGT come from the germline V gene. Trimming removed 6 bases at V and 5 bases at J, with 13 bases between. CDR3 coding DNA: TGTGCCAGCAGACGGGACACGACATATGGCTACACCTTC. This sequence encodes CASRRDTTYGYTF.

The V gene is TRBV7-7, the J gene TRBJ2-5; the D is unclear. The CDR3 runs 15 residues. Per the germline V gene, CDR1 is SSHAT and CDR2 is FNYEAQ (reference sequence). The V gene lost 4 bases and the J gene lost 6 bases, with 18 bases spanning the gap. CDR3 nucleotide sequence: TGTGCCAGCAGCTCATCCCCTCGCGGCCGGAAGACCCAGTACTTC. Amino acids: CASSSSPRGRKTQYF.

The V call is TRBV2, the J call TRBJ1-1; D remains unclear. Germline V gene lookup returns CDR1 SNHLY and CDR2 FYNNEI. V was shortened by 7 bases and J by 3 bases, with 6 bases between the two germline ends. The CDR3 extends over 11 amino acids. The CDR3 bases are TGTGCCAGCACCGCGTACACTGAAGCTTTCTTT. Its protein product is CASTAYTEAFF.